The rows below give T cell receptor beta chains drawn from one sample of a study of T cells in Graves' hyperthyroidism and ophthalmopathy. Using its own MiXCR run on the multiplex PCR reads, TCRdb lists one record per CDR3 protein. The sample includes about 160,000 distinct CDR3 sequences, 9.4% of them seen just once. The sample taken for sequencing was blood. These receptors all stem from a woman aged 18-29 years with Graves' hyperthyroidism that later progressed to Graves' ophthalmopathy. Each CDR3 is given with its conserved first and last residue. Fields, in order: CDR3 DNA, CDR3 protein, CDR3 length, D gene, J gene, clone size, V gene. The D gene is left open where the match is weak. For some rows the clone size is stated as once, few or many, or as a class when expanded; others skip it.

TGCAGTGCTAAAACCGGGACTAGCGACTACGAGCAGTACTTC,CSAKTGTSDYEQYF,14,TRBD2,TRBJ2-7,-,TRBV20-1
TGTGCCAGCAGAACGGGCAGGGCGCCCACCTACGAGCAGTACTTC,CASRTGRAPTYEQYF,15,-,TRBJ2-7,many,TRBV2
TGTGCCACCAGCAGAGATACCAGGGGACGGATCCGGACCTACGAGCAGTACTTC,CATSRDTRGRIRTYEQYF,18,-,TRBJ2-7,-,TRBV15
TGTGCCAGCAGTGAAGAAGCGAACACTGAAGCTTTCTTT,CASSEEANTEAFF,13,-,TRBJ1-1,-,TRBV6-4
TGTGCCAGCAGCTTAGCGCCTAGTAGGGTACCCTACAATGAGCAGTTCTTC,CASSLAPSRVPYNEQFF,17,-,TRBJ2-1,many,TRBV7-8
TGTGCCAGTGGGGGGGGTCTAGGCTCCTACGAGCAGTACTTC,CASGGGLGSYEQYF,14,TRBD2,TRBJ2-7,many,TRBV11-2
TGTGCCTGGAGTCCGATACTAGCGGGAGTGCGCCCCCAAGAGACCCAGTACTTC,CAWSPILAGVRPQETQYF,18,TRBD2,TRBJ2-5,many,TRBV30
TGTGCCAGCAGTTTCTCGGGGGGCACTGAAGCTTTCTTT,CASSFSGGTEAFF,13,-,TRBJ1-1,many,TRBV27
TGTGCCAGCAGCAAAACCGGGACAGGGGATAATTCACCCCTCCACTTT,CASSKTGTGDNSPLHF,16,TRBD1,TRBJ1-6,many,TRBV11-1
TGTGCCAGCACCCAGTGGGGAGGGGGCCACAATGAAGCTTTCTTT,CASTQWGGGHNEAFF,15,TRBD1,TRBJ1-1,many,TRBV7-2
TGTGCCAGCAGTCTACTAGGACTAGCGGGAACCAGCTACAATGAGCAGTTCTTC,CASSLLGLAGTSYNEQFF,18,TRBD2,TRBJ2-1,many,TRBV6-2/TRBV6-3
TGTGCCAGTCTACTTGCCGGGACAGGGACCAATGGCTACACCTTC,CASLLAGTGTNGYTF,15,TRBD1,TRBJ1-2,many,TRBV28
TGTGCCAGCAGTCGGGACAGGGAACGCGGCGGGGAGCTGTTTTTT,CASSRDRERGGELFF,15,TRBD1,TRBJ2-2,many,TRBV6-1
TGTGCCAGCAGCCAAGAAGCGGCCACTGAAGCTTTCTTT,CASSQEAATEAFF,13,-,TRBJ1-1,many,TRBV3-1
TGCGCCAGCAGCCGAATCGGACTGACCCAAGAGACCCAGTACTTC,CASSRIGLTQETQYF,15,-,TRBJ2-5,many,TRBV4-1
TGTGCCAGCAGCCAAGATTATGGGGGGCTCAGAACAGGGGATACGCAGTATTTT,CASSQDYGGLRTGDTQYF,18,-,TRBJ2-3,few,TRBV3-1
TGTGCCAGCAATCACAGGGTTCTCACTGAAGCTTTCTTT,CASNHRVLTEAFF,13,-,TRBJ1-1,many,TRBV6-2/TRBV6-3
TGTGCCAGCAGCTTGGTAGTGGCAGGTAATCAGCCCCAGCATTTT,CASSLVVAGNQPQHF,15,-,TRBJ1-5,many,TRBV5-5
TGTGCCAGCAGTGTGCCCACAAGCACAGATACGCAGTATTTT,CASSVPTSTDTQYF,14,-,TRBJ2-3,many,TRBV2
TGCAGTGCTAGTCTCTATGAAAAACTGTTTTTT,CSASLYEKLFF,11,-,TRBJ1-4,-,TRBV20-1
TGTGCCAGCAGACATACTCCGGGACTGGGTCTCACAGGACGCGACAATGAGCAGTTCTTC,CASRHTPGLGLTGRDNEQFF,20,-,TRBJ2-1,many,TRBV7-8
TGTGCCAGCAGTGCCGAGGGGGGGTACACTGAAGCTTTCTTT,CASSAEGGYTEAFF,14,-,TRBJ1-1,many,TRBV12-3/TRBV12-4
TGTGCCAGTAGGAACCCTCCGACCGGAGCTATTAATGAAAAACTGTTTTTT,CASRNPPTGAINEKLFF,17,-,TRBJ1-4,few,TRBV19
TGTGCCAGTACCCCGGGGCAGTATAGCAATCAGCCCCAGCATTTT,CASTPGQYSNQPQHF,15,-,TRBJ1-5,many,TRBV19
TGTGCCAGCAGCTTAGTTGCAAACGAGCAGTACTTC,CASSLVANEQYF,12,-,TRBJ2-7,many,TRBV11-2
TGTGCCAGTAGTATGGCGGGGGGCTCCTACAATGAGCAGTTCTTC,CASSMAGGSYNEQFF,15,TRBD2,TRBJ2-1,few,TRBV19
TGTGCCAGCAGCTTAAGTAGTGCCCTCTCCCCCGAGCAGTACTTC,CASSLSSALSPEQYF,15,-,TRBJ2-7,few,TRBV7-9
TGTGCCAGCAGCCTACAGGGGGTGAACACCGGGGAGCTGTTTTTT,CASSLQGVNTGELFF,15,TRBD1,TRBJ2-2,many,TRBV7-9
TGTGCCACCAGTGACCGGGCCCCGGGGGCGGGAGGCCTAGGTGAGCAGTTCTTC,CATSDRAPGAGGLGEQFF,18,TRBD2,TRBJ2-1,many,TRBV24-1
TGTGCCAGCAGTTTATTCATACGGGCCTCCGAGCAGTACTTC,CASSLFIRASEQYF,14,-,TRBJ2-7,few,TRBV12-3/TRBV12-4
TGTGCCTGGAGTCCTGGACTAGCGGCTTACAATGAGCAGTTCTTC,CAWSPGLAAYNEQFF,15,TRBD2,TRBJ2-1,many,TRBV30
TGTGCCAGCAGCGTCGGGGGTACGGGGACTGAAGCTTTCTTT,CASSVGGTGTEAFF,14,-,TRBJ1-1,many,TRBV9
TGTGCCAGCAGCGAGGGGGTGTCGGGGGCCAACGTCCTGACTTTC,CASSEGVSGANVLTF,15,-,TRBJ2-6,-,TRBV6-4
TGTGCCACCAGCAGAGCTCCGGGAGCCCAAGAGACCCAGTACTTC,CATSRAPGAQETQYF,15,-,TRBJ2-5,many,TRBV15
TGTGCCAGTAATGGTGAGGGAGGGAGAGACACTGAAGCTTTCTTT,CASNGEGGRDTEAFF,15,-,TRBJ1-1,-,TRBV19
TGTGCCAGCAGCTTCTTAGGGGACAGGGGTCGCTCCGGAAACACCATATATTTT,CASSFLGDRGRSGNTIYF,18,TRBD1,TRBJ1-3,many,TRBV7-9
TGTGCCAGCAGTCCGAACGTGGCCCTAGGTTACTACGAGCAGTACTTC,CASSPNVALGYYEQYF,16,-,TRBJ2-7,many,TRBV3-1
TGTGCCAGCAGTTATTCTGGGGGCACGAACACCGGGGAGCTGTTTTTT,CASSYSGGTNTGELFF,16,-,TRBJ2-2,many,TRBV6-1
TGTGCCAGCAGCTTATCGCAAGAAAAACTGTTTTTT,CASSLSQEKLFF,12,-,TRBJ1-4,many,TRBV7-8
TGTGCCAGTATAAACCGGCGGAGGAAAAATAGCAATCAGCCCCAGCATTTT,CASINRRRKNSNQPQHF,17,-,TRBJ1-5,-,TRBV19
TGTGCCTGGAGTGTAGAGAGGGTCGTTGGAAACACCATATATTTT,CAWSVERVVGNTIYF,15,-,TRBJ1-3,few,TRBV30
TGCAGTGCTAGTGGCGACAGGCTAGATACGCAGTATTTT,CSASGDRLDTQYF,13,-,TRBJ2-3,many,TRBV20-1
TGTGCCAGCATCCATCCAACAGCCAAAAACATTCAGTACTTC,CASIHPTAKNIQYF,14,-,TRBJ2-4,many,TRBV7-4